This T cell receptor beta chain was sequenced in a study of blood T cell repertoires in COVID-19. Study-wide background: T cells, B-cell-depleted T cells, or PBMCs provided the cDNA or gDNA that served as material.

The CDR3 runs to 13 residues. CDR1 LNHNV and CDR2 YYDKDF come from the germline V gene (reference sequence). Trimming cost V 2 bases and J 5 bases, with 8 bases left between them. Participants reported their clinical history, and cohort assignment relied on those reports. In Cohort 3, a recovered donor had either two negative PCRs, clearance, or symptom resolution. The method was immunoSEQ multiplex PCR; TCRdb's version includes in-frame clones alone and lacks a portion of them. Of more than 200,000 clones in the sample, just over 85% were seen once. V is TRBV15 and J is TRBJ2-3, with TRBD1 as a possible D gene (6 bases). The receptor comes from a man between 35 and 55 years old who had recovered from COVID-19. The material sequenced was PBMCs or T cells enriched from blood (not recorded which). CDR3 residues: CATSRHRVDTQYF. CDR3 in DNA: TGTGCCACCAGCAGACACAGGGTAGATACGCAGTATTTT.